One sample yielded the 22 T cell receptor beta chains listed below, sequenced in a study of blood T cell repertoires in COVID-19. Clones were read by immunoSEQ multiplex PCR, and TCRdb kept only the in-frame ones, dropping some. The sample carries 75,000 to 100,000 clones, about 86% recorded once. Sequenced sample: peripheral blood. The origin of the receptors is a human donor in a cohort sampled during active COVID-19.

This chain uses TRBV6-2 or TRBV6-3 with TRBJ1-2, with D tentatively TRBD1 (5 bases). Trimming took off 6 bases at V and 8 bases at J, with 19 bases between the two ends. Germline V CDR1 and CDR2: MNHEY, SVGEGT. The CDR3 is made up of 14 amino acids. The CDR3 sequence is CASSHPGGVAGYTF. In nucleotides, the CDR3 is TGTGCCAGCAGCCACCCCGGGGGGGTGGCAGGCTACACCTTC.

The chain links TRBV4-2 to TRBJ2-3; 7 bases align to TRBD2. The CDR3 is 15 amino acids. Germline CDR1 reads LGHNA; CDR2 reads YNFKEQ. After removal of 1 base from V and 5 bases from J, the junction contained 6 bases not matched to a gene. In nucleotides, the CDR3 is TGTGCCAGCAGCCAAGCGCCCCTAGCGGAAGATACGCAGTATTTT. This encodes CASSQAPLAEDTQYF.

The chain combines TRBV10-3 with TRBJ1-3; weak D call: TRBD1 (6 bases). Germline CDR1 is ENHRY and CDR2 is SYGVKD. CDR3 size: 15 residues. The V end lost 7 bases, the J end lost 0 bases, and 13 bases lay between the germline ends. Here the CDR3 DNA reads TGTGCCATCAATAATGCAGGGGCCTCTGGAAACACCATATATTTT. It yields the protein CAINNAGASGNTIYF.

This rearrangement joins TRBV4-1 to TRBJ2-1; 7 bases line up with TRBD2. The CDR3 has 15 residues. Germline lookup yields CDR1 MGHRA and CDR2 YSYEKL. V gave up 2 bases and J gave up 4 bases; unmatched junction bases: 5. Here the CDR3 DNA reads TGCGCCAGCAGCCAAACAAGCGGGGAGTACAATGAGCAGTTCTTC. As protein: CASSQTSGEYNEQFF.

This chain connects TRBV6-5 to TRBJ1-2; TRBD1 matches 7 bases. CDR1 is MNHEY and CDR2 is SVGAGI in the germline V gene. Germline trimming cut 5 bases from V and 5 bases from J; bases unmatched to any gene: 8. This CDR3 has 14 amino acids. The CDR3 protein is CASSRAGTDYGYTF. The CDR3 DNA sequence: TGTGCCAGCAGTCGTGCCGGGACAGATTATGGCTACACCTTC.

This rearrangement joins TRBV28 to TRBJ2-7, with 12 bases aligning to TRBD2. The CDR3 runs to 16 residues. V was clipped by 6 bases and J by 2 bases; unmatched bases: 8. Germline V lookup: CDR1 MDHEN, CDR2 SYDVKM. The CDR3 region is CASRGTSGQHPYEQYF. CDR3 DNA: TGTGCCAGCAGGGGGACTAGCGGGCAACATCCCTACGAGCAGTACTTC.

The rearrangement links TRBV4-3 to TRBJ1-1, with D unresolved. Germline V gene lookup returns CDR1 LGHNA and CDR2 YSLEER. CDR3 length equals 16 residues. With 1 base removed from V and 5 bases from J, the gap between germline ends came to 17 bases. This CDR3 is CASSQALGGLGTEAFF. As DNA, the CDR3 is TGCGCCAGCAGCCAAGCATTAGGAGGGCTGGGGACTGAAGCTTTCTTT.

CDR3 amino acids: CASSTADRGDQPQHF. CDR3 bases: TGTGCCAGTAGTACGGCTGACAGGGGGGATCAGCCCCAGCATTTT. The chain employs TRBV19 and TRBJ1-5; TRBD1 matches at 9 bases. The CDR3 covers 15 residues. The germline V gene encodes CDR1 LNHDA and CDR2 SQIVND (reference sequence). V was clipped by 4 bases and J by 5 bases; unmatched bases: 6.

The V and J genes are TRBV7-9 and TRBJ2-7, with TRBD1 identical over 7 bases. The germline gives CDR1 SEHNR, CDR2 FQNEAQ (reference sequence). CDR3 size: 15 residues. Trimming took 5 bases from V and 3 from J; bases not matched to a gene: 10. The CDR3 sequence: CASSGTGEAIYEQYF. The CDR3 bases are TGTGCCAGCAGCGGTACAGGGGAAGCGATCTACGAGCAGTACTTC.

This clone was observed a single time. The J gene is TRBJ2-1, the V gene TRBV5-1; D might be TRBD2 (6 bases). Trimming took 5 bases from V and 0 from J, leaving 9 bases between them. This CDR3 comprises 14 residues. From germline, CDR1 is SGHRS and CDR2 YFSETQ. The CDR3 DNA sequence: TGCGCCAGCAGAAGCGGGCCCTCCTACAATGAGCAGTTCTTC. Translation gives CASRSGPSYNEQFF.

V is TRBV19 and J is TRBJ1-1; D call uncertain. The CDR3 is 13 amino acids. Germline V gene lookup returns CDR1 LNHDA and CDR2 SQIVND (reference sequence). Trimming removed 3 bases from V and 4 bases from J, with 9 bases in between. The CDR3 sequence is CASSIRVSTEAFF. DNA for the CDR3: TGTGCCAGTAGTATCCGGGTGAGCACTGAAGCTTTCTTT.

This chain uses TRBV6-6 with TRBJ1-1; D gene uncertain. Trimming took off 5 bases at V and 2 bases at J, with 9 bases between the two ends. CDR3 size: 13 residues. From germline, CDR1 is MNHNY and CDR2 SVGAGI (reference sequence). The CDR3 protein is CASSPLGNTEAFF. The CDR3 DNA follows: TGTGCCAGCAGTCCCCTAGGAAACACTGAAGCTTTCTTT.

This chain joins TRBV19 and TRBJ1-1, with D unclear. Trimming took 4 bases from V and 1 from J, leaving 4 bases between them. The CDR3 has 12 amino acids. Germline V CDR1 and CDR2: LNHDA, SQIVND (reference sequence). The DNA for the CDR3 is TGTGCCAGTAGTAGGCAGAACACTGAAGCTTTCTTT. Protein: CASSRQNTEAFF.

The chain is built from TRBV7-3 and TRBJ2-7; 8 nucleotides match TRBD2. V gave up 0 bases and J gave up 6 bases; unmatched junction bases: 13. The CDR3 is 17 amino acids. CDR1 and CDR2 (germline): SGHTA, FQGTGA. The CDR3 reads CASSLTPFSGTPGEQYF. In DNA form, the CDR3 reads TGTGCCAGCAGCTTAACCCCGTTTAGCGGGACCCCTGGCGAGCAGTACTTC.

Concerning this clone: The same CDR3 can be traced to other DNA sequences in this sample. The V call is TRBV3-1 (or the pseudogene TRBV3-2), the J call TRBJ1-1; 7 bases are shared with TRBD1. V was pared by 3 bases and J by 8 bases, with 0 bases of the junction left unmatched. Germline-derived CDR1 and CDR2 are LGHDT and YNNKEL (reference sequence). The CDR3 is 11 residues long. CDR3 region: CASSQTGEAFF. CDR3 nucleotide sequence: TGTGCCAGCAGCCAGACAGGGGAAGCTTTCTTT.

This chain joins TRBV5-6 and TRBJ2-2; tentative D call: TRBD1 (6 bases). The CDR3 is 15 residues long. V lost 1 base and J 0 bases, leaving 7 bases between the germline ends. CDR1 is SGHDT and CDR2 is YYEEEE in the germline V gene. The CDR3 loop is CASSLTGTNTGELFF. As DNA, the CDR3 is TGTGCCAGCAGCTTGACAGGGACGAACACCGGGGAGCTGTTTTTT.

The chain recombines TRBV28 with TRBJ1-5, with TRBD1 as a possible D gene (6 bases). Germline CDR1 MDHEN, CDR2 SYDVKM. The CDR3 is 14 amino acids. V shed 6 bases and J shed 7 bases, with 16 bases lying between them. CDR3 nucleotides: TGTGCCAGCAGATCCTACAGGGCGGGCCAGCCCCAGCATTTT. Its translation: CASRSYRAGQPQHF.

J is TRBJ1-1 and V is TRBV5-4; unclear D gene. This CDR3 comprises 14 residues. CDR1 and CDR2 from the germline V gene are SGHNT and YYREEE (reference sequence). V was pared by 0 bases and J by 0 bases, with 6 bases between. The CDR3 DNA reads TGTGCCAGCAGCTTGGGAGGGCTGAACACTGAAGCTTTCTTT. Its protein product is CASSLGGLNTEAFF.

V gene TRBV28 combines with J gene TRBJ2-1, with 10 positions matching TRBD2. V shed 4 bases and J 0 bases; nucleotides not matched to a gene: 0. CDR1 and CDR2 from the germline V gene are MDHEN and SYDVKM. The CDR3 totals 15 residues. The CDR3 DNA follows: TGTGCCAGCAGTTGGACTAGCGGCTCCTACAATGAGCAGTTCTTC. As protein: CASSWTSGSYNEQFF.

Only a few counts were recorded for this clone. The CDR3 sequence: CASSLLGTDTEAFF. The DNA of the CDR3 is TGCGCCAGCAGCTTGTTGGGCACGGACACTGAAGCTTTCTTT. The chain employs TRBV5-1 and TRBJ1-1; no reliable D call. The CDR3 extends over 14 amino acids. CDR1 SGHRS and CDR2 YFSETQ come from the germline V gene. The V end lost 1 base, the J end lost 3 bases, and 10 bases lay between the germline ends.

This chain links TRBV12-3 or TRBV12-4 with TRBJ2-7, with 8 positions matching TRBD2. This CDR3 comprises 13 residues. Unmatched junction bases numbered 2, after V lost 1 base and J lost 6 bases. This CDR3 reads CASSLDGGAEQYF. The CDR3 DNA reads as TGTGCCAGCAGTTTAGACGGGGGGGCCGAGCAGTACTTC.

The gene calls are TRBV5-8 and TRBJ1-3; possibly TRBD1 for D (5 bases). Germline V CDR1 and CDR2: SGHTS, YDEGEE. This CDR3 has 13 residues. V was cut by 4 bases and J by 3 bases, with 8 bases left in between. The CDR3 nucleotides read TGTGCCAGCAGCACAGGTTATGGAAACACCATATATTTT. It translates to CASSTGYGNTIYF.